This T cell receptor (beta chain) is from a study of PD-L1 blockade in urothelial cancer. Time point here: peripheral blood 6 weeks after treatment start. Between 1 and 8 samples, pretreatment and on-treatment, were given by each patient. Repertoires were generated with immunoSEQ multiplex PCR, while TCRdb's copy carries only in-frame clones and drops some. The sample contains around 40,000 clones, roughly 78% of which appear only once. Only a few counts were recorded for this clone. This CDR3 spans 15 amino acids. The sample was PBMCs, taken around atezolizumab (anti-PD-L1) treatment. The receptor's source is a man aged 60 to 69 with urothelial cancer. This rearrangement joins TRBV21-1 to TRBJ1-5; TRBD1 is the table's D call, not checked against the DNA. TRBV21-1 is classified as a pseudogene. CDR3 residues: CASSNQQGCNQPQHF. The CDR3, as DNA: TGTGCCAGCAGCAATCAACAGGGGTGCAATCAGCCCCAGCATTTT.